One sample yielded the 9 T cell receptor beta chains listed below, sequenced in a study of cytomegalovirus exposure and HLA in healthy donors. The data were produced by immunoSEQ multiplex PCR, yet TCRdb's version contains in-frame clones alone and is incomplete. The sample has under 150,000 clones; approximately 84% are singletons. What was sequenced was PBMCs. The receptor source for this set is a woman aged 25 to 45 in good health and CMV-seronegative.

The V gene is TRBV10-3, the J gene TRBJ1-6, with a possible D match to TRBD1 (5 bases). Germline CDR1 ENHRY, CDR2 SYGVKD. The CDR3 contains 14 residues. V was shortened by 6 bases and J by 8 bases, with 14 bases between the two germline ends. The CDR3 DNA reads as TGTGCCATCAGAGAAACAGGTCCGGATTCACCCCTCCACTTT. The encoded protein is CAIRETGPDSPLHF.

Here the CDR3 reads CASSLAGTGSTGELFF. The CDR3 nucleotides read TGCGCCAGCAGCTTGGCCGGGACAGGGAGCACCGGGGAGCTGTTTTTT. The chain joins TRBV5-1 to TRBJ2-2; TRBD1 agrees at 9 bases. The V segment lost 0 bases and the J segment 4 bases; nucleotides outside the gene matches: 4. The CDR3 contains 16 residues. Germline CDR1 and CDR2: SGHRS and YFSETQ.

This clone was seen a handful of times. The chain joins TRBV29-1 to TRBJ1-2; no reliable D call. Germline V gene sequence: CDR1 SQVTM, CDR2 ANQGSEA. Deletions cut 4 bases from V and 0 bases from J, with 12 bases between. The CDR3 has 14 residues. CDR3 residues: CSVGSGPANYGYTF. The CDR3 nucleotides are TGCAGCGTTGGATCTGGGCCAGCTAACTATGGCTACACCTTC.

V usage is TRBV5-6 and J usage is TRBJ1-2, with a tentative D call TRBD1 (5 bases). In germline, CDR1 is SGHDT, CDR2 YYEEEE. V was shortened by 2 bases and J by 14 bases, with 22 bases between the two germline ends. This CDR3 has 14 amino acids. Here the CDR3 reads CASSFTETSTVLTF. CDR3 bases: TGTGCCAGCAGCTTCACCGAAACTTCGACAGTTTTAACCTTC.

V and J are TRBV2 and TRBJ2-7; the D gene is possibly TRBD1 (5 bases). CDR3 size: 14 residues. Trimming shortened V by 4 bases and J by 4 bases, and 14 bases separated the two germline ends. CDR1 SNHLY and CDR2 FYNNEI come from the germline V gene. The CDR3: CASSGVRVSYEQYF. The CDR3 region has the DNA TGTGCCAGCAGTGGCGTCAGGGTATCGTACGAGCAGTACTTC. The variable domain in full, completed from reference TRBV2 and TRBJ2-7, reads EPEVTQTPSHQVTQMGQEVILRCVPISNHLYFYWYRQILGQKVEFLVSFYNNEISEKSEIFDDQFSVERPDGSNFTLKIRSTKLEDSAMYFCASSGVRVSYEQYFGPGTRLTVT.

This chain links TRBV19 with TRBJ2-6; TRBD2 matches 8 bases. V lost 0 bases, J lost 2 bases, and 3 bases stayed unmatched. The germline V gene has CDR1 LNHDA and CDR2 SQIVND (reference sequence). The CDR3 length is 17 residues. CDR3 amino acids: CASSIDREGPGANVLTF. In DNA form, the CDR3 reads TGTGCCAGTAGTATAGATCGGGAGGGACCTGGGGCCAACGTCCTGACTTTC.

In DNA form, the CDR3 reads TGTGCCAGCAGTTACGAACTAGCGGGGGGCTACTACGAGCAGTACTTC. Its translation: CASSYELAGGYYEQYF. This sequence joins TRBV6-5 and TRBJ2-7; 12 positions agree with TRBD2. Germline loops: CDR1 MNHEY, CDR2 SVGAGI. The junction had 5 bases not matched to a gene; V was cut back by 2 bases and J by 3 bases. The length of the CDR3 is 16 residues.

The rearrangement uses TRBV6-1 and TRBJ2-4; the D gene is possibly TRBD1 (7 bases). Trimming cost V 10 bases and J 6 bases, with 13 bases left between them. This CDR3 has 12 amino acids. Germline CDR1 and CDR2: MNHNS and SASEGT. The CDR3: CATHQGGNIQYF. The CDR3 nucleotides are TGTGCCACCCACCAGGGGGGAAACATTCAGTACTTC.

This rearrangement joins TRBV18 to TRBJ1-1, with a weak D call TRBD1 (6 bases). This CDR3 spans 15 amino acids. The germline V and J ends were trimmed by 0 bases and 0 bases, with 8 bases remaining between them. Per germline, CDR1 KGHSH and CDR2 LQKENI. Here the CDR3 DNA reads TGTGCCAGCTCACCACCAGCAGGGGTGAACACTGAAGCTTTCTTT. Protein: CASSPPAGVNTEAFF.